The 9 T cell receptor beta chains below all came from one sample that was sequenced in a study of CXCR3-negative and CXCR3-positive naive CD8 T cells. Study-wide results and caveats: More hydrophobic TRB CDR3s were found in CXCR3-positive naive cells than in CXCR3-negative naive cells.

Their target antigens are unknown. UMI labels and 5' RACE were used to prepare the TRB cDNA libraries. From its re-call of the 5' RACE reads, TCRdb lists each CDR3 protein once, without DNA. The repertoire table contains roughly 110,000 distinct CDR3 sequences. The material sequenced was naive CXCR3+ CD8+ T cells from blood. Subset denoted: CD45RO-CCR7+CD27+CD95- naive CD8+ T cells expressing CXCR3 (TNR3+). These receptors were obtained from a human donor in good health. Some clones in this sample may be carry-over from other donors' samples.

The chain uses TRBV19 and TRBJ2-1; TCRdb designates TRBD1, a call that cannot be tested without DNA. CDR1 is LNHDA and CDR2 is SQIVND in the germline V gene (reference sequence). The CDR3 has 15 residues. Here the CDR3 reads CASSSSGTSYNEQFF.

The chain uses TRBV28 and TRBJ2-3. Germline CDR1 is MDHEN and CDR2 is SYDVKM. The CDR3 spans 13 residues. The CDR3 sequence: CASSLKATDTQYF.

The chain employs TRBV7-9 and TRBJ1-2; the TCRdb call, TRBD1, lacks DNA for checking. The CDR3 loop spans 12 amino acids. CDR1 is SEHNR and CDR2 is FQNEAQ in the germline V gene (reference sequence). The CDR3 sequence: CASSLSSGGYTF.

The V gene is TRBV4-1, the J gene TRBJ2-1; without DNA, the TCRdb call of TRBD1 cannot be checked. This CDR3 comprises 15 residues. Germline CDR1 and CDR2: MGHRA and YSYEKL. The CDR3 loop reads CASSQGQDPYNEQFF.

This CDR3 reads CASSLSVAGGLETQYF. The genes are TRBV27 and TRBJ2-5; absent DNA, TCRdb's TRBD2 call cannot be checked. The length of the CDR3 is 16 residues. Germline V CDR1 and CDR2: MNHEY, SMNVEV (reference sequence).

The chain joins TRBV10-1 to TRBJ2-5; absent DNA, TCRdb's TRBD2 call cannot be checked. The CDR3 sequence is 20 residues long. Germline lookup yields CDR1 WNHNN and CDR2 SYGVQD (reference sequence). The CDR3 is CASSERLLAGGGWGAETQYF.

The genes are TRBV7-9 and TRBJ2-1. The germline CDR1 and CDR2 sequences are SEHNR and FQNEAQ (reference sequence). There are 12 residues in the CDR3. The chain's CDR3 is CASVLGLEEQFF.

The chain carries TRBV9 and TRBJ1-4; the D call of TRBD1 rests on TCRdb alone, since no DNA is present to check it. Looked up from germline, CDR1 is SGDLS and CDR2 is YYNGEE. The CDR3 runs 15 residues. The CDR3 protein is CASSAWTGSNEKLFF.

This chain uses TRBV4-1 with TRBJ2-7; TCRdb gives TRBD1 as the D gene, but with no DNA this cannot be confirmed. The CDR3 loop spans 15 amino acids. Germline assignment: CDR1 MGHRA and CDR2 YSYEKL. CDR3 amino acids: CASSQAGTGGYEQYF.